The rows below give T cell receptor beta chains drawn from one sample of a study of preoperative IRX-2 immunotherapy in early breast cancer. Sequenced by immunoSEQ multiplex PCR; TCRdb stores in-frame clones only, minus some. The data show around 25,000 clones, 80% to 90% seen once. The sample here was tumor tissue, taken after IRX-2 immunotherapy. The receptor set was obtained from a human donor with breast cancer. Both conserved end residues are part of each CDR3. The order of the fields is D gene, clone size, J gene, V gene, CDR3 DNA, CDR3 protein. A D gene is named only where the DNA matches it firmly. The size entry is marked missing in some rows and otherwise reads once, few, many or a size class.

TRBD2,.,TRBJ2-3,TRBV9,TGTGCCAGCAGCGCACTAGCGGATACGCAGTATTTT,CASSALADTQYF
TRBD1,once,TRBJ2-5,TRBV29-1,TGCAGTGCTGCAGGGGGACCCCAAGAGACCCAGTACTTC,CSAAGGPQETQYF
.,medium-sized,TRBJ2-1,TRBV11-2,TGTGCCAGCAGCTCTTGGGTGAATGAGCAGTTCTTC,CASSSWVNEQFF
.,.,TRBJ2-1,TRBV5-5,TGTGCCAGCAGTACGGGGGCTACTTACAATGAGCAGTTCTTC,CASSTGATYNEQFF
.,once,TRBJ2-3,TRBV7-6,TGTGCCAGCAGCTTCCAACCGGGGGCCCCCGGTTATGCAGATACGCAGTATTTT,CASSFQPGAPGYADTQYF
TRBD2,.,TRBJ2-3,TRBV7-7,TGTGCTAGCAGCCCCGGGACGGCGGGGGGGCGTGATACGCAGTATTTT,CASSPGTAGGRDTQYF
TRBD1,.,TRBJ1-5,TRBV19,TGTGCCAGTAGTATTCAAGGGACAGGCGCCTATAGCAATCAGCCCCAGCATTTT,CASSIQGTGAYSNQPQHF
.,.,TRBJ1-5,TRBV6-5,TGTGCCAGCAGTGACTCATATAGCAATCAGCCCCAGCATTTT,CASSDSYSNQPQHF
TRBD1,.,TRBJ2-5,TRBV6-1,TGTGCCAGCAGGAAGGGGACAGGGGGGTGGGAGACCCAGTACTTC,CASRKGTGGWETQYF
.,.,TRBJ1-2,TRBV6-1,TGTGCCAGCAGTGAATATGACAGAATCTCCATCTATGGCTACACCTTC,CASSEYDRISIYGYTF
.,.,TRBJ2-3,TRBV11-2,TGTGCCAGCAGCTTTCGGGACGCCCGATATCCCGCAGATACGCAGTATTTT,CASSFRDARYPADTQYF
TRBD2,.,TRBJ2-1,TRBV27,TGTGCCAGCAGTTTTGGGCGGGGGGGGAAGTATGAGCAGTTCTTC,CASSFGRGGKYEQFF
.,.,TRBJ2-1,TRBV2,TGTGCCAGCATTACTAGTCCCCCCGAGCAGTTCTTC,CASITSPPEQFF
TRBD1,.,TRBJ1-1,TRBV13,TGTGCCAGCAGCTTCGAAACCCAGGGGGCTCTGAACACTGAAGCTTTCTTT,CASSFETQGALNTEAFF
TRBD1,.,TRBJ1-6,TRBV9,TGTGCCAGCAGCGTAACTCAGGGGGCTAATTCACCCCTCCACTTT,CASSVTQGANSPLHF
.,.,TRBJ1-2,TRBV7-9,TGTGCCAGCAGCCGCCGCGGGGGGTTAACTAACTATGGCTACACCTTC,CASSRRGGLTNYGYTF
TRBD2,once,TRBJ2-3,TRBV5-1,TGCGCCAGCAGCGGGACTAGCGGGGGGATTAGCACAGATACGCAGTATTTT,CASSGTSGGISTDTQYF
.,.,TRBJ1-3,TRBV6-6,TGTGCCAGCGACGACGGTGGAAACACCATATATTTT,CASDDGGNTIYF
TRBD2,.,TRBJ2-1,TRBV5-1,TGCGCCAGCAGCTTGGGGACTAGCGTCTACAATGAGCAGTTCTTC,CASSLGTSVYNEQFF
.,.,TRBJ2-3,TRBV5-8,TGTGCCAGCAGCTTGGGTATTTCACCGGTAGACGCAGATACGCAGTATTTT,CASSLGISPVDADTQYF
TRBD1,.,TRBJ2-7,TRBV7-8,TGTGCCAGCAGCTTACGGTCTGGGACAGGATATTTTTTAGACGAGCAGTACTTC,CASSLRSGTGYFLDEQYF
.,.,TRBJ1-2,TRBV19,TGTGCCAGTGGGGATGCGGACCGATACTATGGCTACACCTTC,CASGDADRYYGYTF
.,.,TRBJ1-5,TRBV4-2,TGTGCCAGCAGCCAAGATTACGATCAGCCCCAGCATTTT,CASSQDYDQPQHF
TRBD1,.,TRBJ2-2,TRBV11-1,TGTGCCAGCAGCTCACGGACAGGGAACACCGGGGAGCTGTTTTTT,CASSSRTGNTGELFF
.,.,TRBJ2-7,TRBV7-8,TGTGCCAGCAGCCCCCAAGCTGAGCAGTACTTC,CASSPQAEQYF
.,.,TRBJ1-4,TRBV5-4,TGTGCCAGCAGCCCTGATGGGGGGGGCTCTGCAAATGAAAAACTGTTTTTT,CASSPDGGGSANEKLFF
.,.,TRBJ1-1,TRBV9,TGTGCCAGCAGCCCCTCGTTGGGGCGGGGCACTGAAGCTTTCTTT,CASSPSLGRGTEAFF
.,.,TRBJ1-1,TRBV15,TGTGCCACCAGCACCGGGGACACTGAAGCTTTCTTT,CATSTGDTEAFF
TRBD1,.,TRBJ2-1,TRBV4-1,TGCGCCAGCAGCCCCCGCACTGGACAGGGCAGGAATGAGCAGTTCTTC,CASSPRTGQGRNEQFF
.,.,TRBJ1-1,TRBV20-1,TGCAGTGCGGGCAGAGGCACTGAAGCTTTCTTT,CSAGRGTEAFF
.,.,TRBJ1-2,TRBV7-3,TGTGCCAGCAGCTTAACTGGCGGGACTGGGGGCTACACCTTC,CASSLTGGTGGYTF
.,once,TRBJ1-1,TRBV2,TGTGCCAGCAGTCCCCACGGGGCAGTGGTAAACACTGAAGCTTTCTTT,CASSPHGAVVNTEAFF
TRBD1,.,TRBJ1-3,TRBV10-3,TGTGCCATCACCGGACAGGGGGCGAGCTCTGGAAACACCATATATTTT,CAITGQGASSGNTIYF
TRBD1,few,TRBJ1-2,TRBV2,TGTGCCAGCAGTGTTCGCAGGGGGCGGGAGGGCTACACCTTC,CASSVRRGREGYTF
.,.,TRBJ2-3,TRBV29-1,TGCAGCCTTGCGGGGGCCGATAGCACAGATACGCAGTATTTT,CSLAGADSTDTQYF
.,.,TRBJ2-3,TRBV6-5,TGTGCCAGCAGAAAAGGGACACATTCTGATACGCAGTATTTT,CASRKGTHSDTQYF
.,few,TRBJ1-2,TRBV5-5,TGTGCCAGCAGCTACCGCCGGGAGATCGGATACCTATATGGCTACACCTTC,CASSYRREIGYLYGYTF
.,.,TRBJ2-1,TRBV11-2,TGTGCCAGCAGCTTAGAGGGGCCTAGTAGGAATGAGCAGTTCTTC,CASSLEGPSRNEQFF
.,.,TRBJ1-5,TRBV10-2,TGCGCCAGCAGTGTAATGAGGGCAGCTAGCAATCAGCCCCAGCATTTT,CASSVMRAASNQPQHF
.,.,TRBJ1-5,TRBV28,TGTGCCAGCGGCGCGAGGGGGTATCAGCCCCAGCATTTT,CASGARGYQPQHF
.,.,TRBJ1-2,TRBV5-4,TGTGCCAGCAGCTTTCGCGGATTTCAGACTAACTATGGCTACACCTTC,CASSFRGFQTNYGYTF
TRBD1,.,TRBJ2-5,TRBV10-3,TGTGCCATCAGTGAGTCTCTTGGGACAGGGGGCGTGTTAAGAGAGACCCAGTACTTC,CAISESLGTGGVLRETQYF